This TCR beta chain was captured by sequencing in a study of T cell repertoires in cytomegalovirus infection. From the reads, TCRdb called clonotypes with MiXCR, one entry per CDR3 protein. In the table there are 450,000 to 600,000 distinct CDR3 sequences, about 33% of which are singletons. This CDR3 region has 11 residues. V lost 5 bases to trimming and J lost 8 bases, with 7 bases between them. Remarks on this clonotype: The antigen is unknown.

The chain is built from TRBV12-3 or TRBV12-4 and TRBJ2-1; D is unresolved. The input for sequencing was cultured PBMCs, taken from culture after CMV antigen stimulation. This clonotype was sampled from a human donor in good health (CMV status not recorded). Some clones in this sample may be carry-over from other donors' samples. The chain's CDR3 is CASSRPDEQFF. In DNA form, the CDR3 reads TGTGCCAGCAGTCGCCCCGATGAGCAGTTCTTC.